Sequencing of this T cell receptor (beta chain) was carried out in a study of T cell repertoires in cytomegalovirus infection. Study context: Recently identified HLA-C-restricted and well-studied HLA-B-restricted CMV epitopes were used.

CDR1 and CDR2 from the germline V gene are DFQATT and SNEGSKA (reference sequence). Trimming removed 2 bases at V and 9 bases at J, with 13 bases between. The CDR3 sequence is 12 residues long. This clonotype appeared a few times. Its specificity is not known. TCRdb recomputed calls from the reads with MiXCR, one row per CDR3 protein. The table includes approximately 730,000 distinct CDR3 sequences, roughly 33% detected once. This TCR derives from a human donor in good health (CMV status not recorded). Some clones in this sample may be carry-over from other donors' samples. V is TRBV20-1 and J is TRBJ2-5; D possibly corresponds to TRBD1 (6 bases). The input for sequencing was cultured PBMCs, taken from culture after CMV antigen stimulation. CDR3 sequence (DNA): TGCAGTGCTAGAACGTACTCAGGGGCCCAGTACTTC. It specifies CSARTYSGAQYF.